This T cell receptor beta chain was found in a study of radiotherapy plus CTLA-4 blockade in lung cancer. Study-wide findings and caveats: Some TCR clones had been derived from tumors. These clones expanded in peripheral blood after radiotherapy plus ipilimumab.

Concerning this clone itself: The antigen remains unidentified.

The CDR3 length is 14 residues. V lost 4 bases and J 6 bases, leaving 15 bases between the germline ends. Germline V gives CDR1 KGHSH, CDR2 LQKENI. The protocol was immunoSEQ multiplex PCR, while the TCRdb copy is restricted to in-frame clones and leaves out a portion. Of more than 60,000 clones listed, approximately 76% are singletons. The sequences come from peripheral blood, collected from a patient treated with radiotherapy plus ipilimumab. V and J are TRBV18 and TRBJ1-1, with D unresolved. This clonotype originated in a human donor with non-small cell lung cancer who had a complete response to radiotherapy plus ipilimumab. As DNA, the CDR3 is TGTGCCAGCTCACTTGACTCAGAAACGGCTGAAGCTTTCTTT. This translates into CASSLDSETAEAFF.